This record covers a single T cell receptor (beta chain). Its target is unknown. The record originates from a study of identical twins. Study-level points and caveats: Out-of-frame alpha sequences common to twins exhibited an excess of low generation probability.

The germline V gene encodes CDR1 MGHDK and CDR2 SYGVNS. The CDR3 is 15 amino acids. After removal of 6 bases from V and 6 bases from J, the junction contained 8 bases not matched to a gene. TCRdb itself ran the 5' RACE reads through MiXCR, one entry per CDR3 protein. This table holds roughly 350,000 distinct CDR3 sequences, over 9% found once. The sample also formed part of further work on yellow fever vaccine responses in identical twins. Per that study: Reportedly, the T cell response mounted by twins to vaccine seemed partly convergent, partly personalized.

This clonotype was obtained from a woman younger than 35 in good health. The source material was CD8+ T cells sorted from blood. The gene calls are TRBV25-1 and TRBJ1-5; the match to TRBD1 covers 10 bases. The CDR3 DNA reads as TGTGCCAGCAGCCCCGGACAGGGGGACAGTCAGCCCCAGCATTTT. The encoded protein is CASSPGQGDSQPQHF.